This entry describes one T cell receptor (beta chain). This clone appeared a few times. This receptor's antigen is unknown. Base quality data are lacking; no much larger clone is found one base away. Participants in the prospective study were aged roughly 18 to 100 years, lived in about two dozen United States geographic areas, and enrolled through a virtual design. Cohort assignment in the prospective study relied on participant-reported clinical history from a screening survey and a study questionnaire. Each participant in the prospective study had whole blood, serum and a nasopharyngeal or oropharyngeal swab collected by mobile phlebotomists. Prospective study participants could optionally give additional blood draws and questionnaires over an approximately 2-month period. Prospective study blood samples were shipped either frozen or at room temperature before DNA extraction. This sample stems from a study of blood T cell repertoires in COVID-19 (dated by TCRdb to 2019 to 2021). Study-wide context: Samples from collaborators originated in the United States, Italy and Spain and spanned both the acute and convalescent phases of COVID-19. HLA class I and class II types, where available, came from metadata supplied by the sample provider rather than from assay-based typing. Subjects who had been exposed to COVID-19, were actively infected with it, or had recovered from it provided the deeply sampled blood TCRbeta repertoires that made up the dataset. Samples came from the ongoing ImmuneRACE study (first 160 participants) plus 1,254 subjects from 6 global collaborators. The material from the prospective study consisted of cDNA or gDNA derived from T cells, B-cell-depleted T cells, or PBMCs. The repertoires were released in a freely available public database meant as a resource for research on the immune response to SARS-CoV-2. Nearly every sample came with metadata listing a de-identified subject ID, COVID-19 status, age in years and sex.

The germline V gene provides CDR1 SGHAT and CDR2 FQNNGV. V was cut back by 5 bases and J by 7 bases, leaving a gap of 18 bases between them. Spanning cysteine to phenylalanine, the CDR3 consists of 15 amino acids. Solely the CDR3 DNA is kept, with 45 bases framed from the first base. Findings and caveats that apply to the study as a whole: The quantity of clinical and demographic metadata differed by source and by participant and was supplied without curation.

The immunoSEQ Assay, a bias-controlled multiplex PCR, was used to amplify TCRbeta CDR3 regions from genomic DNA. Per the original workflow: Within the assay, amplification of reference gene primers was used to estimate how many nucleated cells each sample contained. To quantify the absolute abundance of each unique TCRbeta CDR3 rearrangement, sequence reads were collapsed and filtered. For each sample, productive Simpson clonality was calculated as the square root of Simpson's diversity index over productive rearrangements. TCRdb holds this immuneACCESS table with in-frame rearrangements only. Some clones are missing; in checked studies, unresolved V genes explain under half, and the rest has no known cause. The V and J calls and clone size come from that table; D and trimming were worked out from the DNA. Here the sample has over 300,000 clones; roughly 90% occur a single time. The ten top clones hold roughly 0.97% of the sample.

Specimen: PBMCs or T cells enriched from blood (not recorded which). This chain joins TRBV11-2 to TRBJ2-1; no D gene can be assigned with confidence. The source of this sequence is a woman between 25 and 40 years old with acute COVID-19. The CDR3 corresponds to CASSPAVAAQNEQFF. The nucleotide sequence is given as TGTGCCAGCAGCCCGGCCGTCGCGGCGCAGAATGAGCAGTTCTTC.